This T cell receptor beta chain was captured in a study of blood T cell repertoires in COVID-19. Measured with immunoSEQ multiplex PCR; TCRdb has only the in-frame clones, and not every one. The sample records about 230,000 clones, 70% to 90% being singletons. Those enrolled, adults aged 18 to 89 years, came from roughly 23 US areas. This TCR was recovered from a man aged 25 to 45 who had recovered from COVID-19. Sequencing input: PBMCs or T cells enriched from blood (not recorded which).

The CDR3 spells CASRPQGSGNTIYF. Here the CDR3 DNA reads TGTGCCAGTAGGCCACAGGGTTCTGGAAACACCATATATTTT. The rearrangement links TRBV19 to TRBJ1-3; possible D gene TRBD1, 6 bases. The CDR3 has 14 residues. CDR1 and CDR2 from the germline V gene are LNHDA and SQIVND (reference sequence). Between the trimmed V and J ends, which lost 6 bases and 1 base, there was a span of 10 bases.